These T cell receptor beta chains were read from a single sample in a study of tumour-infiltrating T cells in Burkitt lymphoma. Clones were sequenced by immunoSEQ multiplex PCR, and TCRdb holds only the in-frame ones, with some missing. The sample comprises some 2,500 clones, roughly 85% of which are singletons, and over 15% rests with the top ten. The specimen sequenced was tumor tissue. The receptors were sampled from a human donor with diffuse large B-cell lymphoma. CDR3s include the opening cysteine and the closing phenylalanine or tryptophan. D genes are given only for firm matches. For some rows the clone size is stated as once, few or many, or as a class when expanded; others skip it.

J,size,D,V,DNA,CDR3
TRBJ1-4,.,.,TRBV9,TGTGCCAGCAGCGTAGGCAGCCTCAATGAAAAACTGTTTTTT,CASSVGSLNEKLFF
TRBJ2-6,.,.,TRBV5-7,TGTGCCAGCGACAGGAATCTTGTACAAAGTCGGGCCAACGTCCTGACTTTC,CASDRNLVQSRANVLTF
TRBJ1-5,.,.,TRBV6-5,TGTGCCAGCAGTTACAGGGTCAATCAGCCCCAGCATTTT,CASSYRVNQPQHF
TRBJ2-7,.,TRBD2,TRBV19,TGTGCCAGTAGTAGCACTAGCGGGGCCTACGAGCAGTACTTC,CASSSTSGAYEQYF
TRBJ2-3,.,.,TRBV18,TGTGCCAGCTCAGCGGCTAGCACAGATACGCAGTATTTT,CASSAASTDTQYF
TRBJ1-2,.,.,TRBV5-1,TGCGCCAGCAGCCAGGGAGGCTATGGCTACACCTTC,CASSQGGYGYTF
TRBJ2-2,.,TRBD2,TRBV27,TGTGCCAGCAGTTTATTACTAGCGGGAGGTGCCACCGGGGAGCTGTTTTTT,CASSLLLAGGATGELFF
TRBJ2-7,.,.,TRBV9,TGTGCCAGCAGCGTAGTCCTGGAACACTACGAGCAGTACTTC,CASSVVLEHYEQYF
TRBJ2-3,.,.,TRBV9,TGTGCCAGCAGCCCTGACCCGACAGATACGCAGTATTTT,CASSPDPTDTQYF
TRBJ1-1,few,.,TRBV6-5,TGTGCCAGCAGTTACTCTGGCGGAACTGAAGCTTTCTTT,CASSYSGGTEAFF
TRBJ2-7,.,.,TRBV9,TGTGCCAGCAGCGTAGACCACAGGCACGAGCAGTACTTC,CASSVDHRHEQYF
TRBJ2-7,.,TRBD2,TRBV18,TGTGCCAGCTCACCACGGCAGGACTCGACTAGCGGGTTTGTTAAGCAGTACTTC,CASSPRQDSTSGFVKQYF
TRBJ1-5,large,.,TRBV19,TGTGCCAGTAGTATAGCCCGGCTGAGCAATCAGCCCCAGCATTTT,CASSIARLSNQPQHF
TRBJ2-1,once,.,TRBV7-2,TGTGCCAGCAGCTTAGAGAGCGTTGAGCAGTTCTTC,CASSLESVEQFF
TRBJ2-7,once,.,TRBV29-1,TGCAGCGTTGGAGGGGGAGGTTACGAGCAGTACTTC,CSVGGGGYEQYF
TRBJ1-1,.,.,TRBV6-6,TGTGCCAGCGGGGTCAGGGGGAACACTGAAGCTTTCTTT,CASGVRGNTEAFF
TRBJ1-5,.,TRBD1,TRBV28,TGTGCCAGCAGTTTGGAGGGGGCTCGGAATCAGCCCCAGCATTTT,CASSLEGARNQPQHF
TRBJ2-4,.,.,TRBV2,TGTGCCAGCAGTGAAAGGCAGGGGCCATCCAAAAACATTCAGTACTTC,CASSERQGPSKNIQYF
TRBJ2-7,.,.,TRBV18,TGTGCCAGCTCACCTTCTGTTATCTACGAGCAGTACTTC,CASSPSVIYEQYF
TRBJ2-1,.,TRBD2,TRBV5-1,TGCGCCAGCAGCCCAGCGGGAGCGGGTTACAATGAGCAGTTCTTC,CASSPAGAGYNEQFF
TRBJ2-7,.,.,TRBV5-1,TGCGCCAGCAGCCCCGGAGTCGACTACGAGCAGTACTTC,CASSPGVDYEQYF
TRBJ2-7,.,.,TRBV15,TGTGCCACCAGCAGAGACCCGGTGATGGACGAGCAGTACTTC,CATSRDPVMDEQYF
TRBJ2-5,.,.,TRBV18,TGTGCCAGCTCACCGGGGGAGACCCAGTACTTC,CASSPGETQYF
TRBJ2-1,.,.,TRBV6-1,TGTGCCAGCAGTGATCGGATGAGCTCCTACAATGAGCAGTTCTTC,CASSDRMSSYNEQFF
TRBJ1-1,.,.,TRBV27,TGTGCCAGCAGTCCCGAGGGGGGGACTGAAGCTTTCTTT,CASSPEGGTEAFF
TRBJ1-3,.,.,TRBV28,TGTGCCAGCAGTTCCAAATCCTCTGGAAACACCATATATTTT,CASSSKSSGNTIYF
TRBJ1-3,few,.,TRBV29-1,TGCAGCGTTGACCCACAGGGAGCGGGAAACACCATATATTTT,CSVDPQGAGNTIYF
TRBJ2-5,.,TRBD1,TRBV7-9,TGTGCCAGCAGCCACCCGTTTGGACAGGGGGAAGAGACCCAGTACTTC,CASSHPFGQGEETQYF
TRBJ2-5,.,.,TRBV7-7,TGTGCCAGCAGCTTAGTCGGGGGTGGCCAAGAGACCCAGTACTTC,CASSLVGGGQETQYF
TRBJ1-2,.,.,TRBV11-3,TGTGCCAGCAGCCTACAAATCAACTATGGCTACACCTTC,CASSLQINYGYTF
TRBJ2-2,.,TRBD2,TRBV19,TGTGCCAGTAAATCGGGTCTAGCGGGGAACACCGGGGAGCTGTTTTTT,CASKSGLAGNTGELFF
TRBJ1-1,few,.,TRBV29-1,TGCAGCGTTGAAGCCTTAGGTAGGGCTTTCTTT,CSVEALGRAFF
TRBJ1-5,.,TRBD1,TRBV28,TGTGCCAGCACCCGCCAGGGGGCTCAGCCCCAGCATTTT,CASTRQGAQPQHF